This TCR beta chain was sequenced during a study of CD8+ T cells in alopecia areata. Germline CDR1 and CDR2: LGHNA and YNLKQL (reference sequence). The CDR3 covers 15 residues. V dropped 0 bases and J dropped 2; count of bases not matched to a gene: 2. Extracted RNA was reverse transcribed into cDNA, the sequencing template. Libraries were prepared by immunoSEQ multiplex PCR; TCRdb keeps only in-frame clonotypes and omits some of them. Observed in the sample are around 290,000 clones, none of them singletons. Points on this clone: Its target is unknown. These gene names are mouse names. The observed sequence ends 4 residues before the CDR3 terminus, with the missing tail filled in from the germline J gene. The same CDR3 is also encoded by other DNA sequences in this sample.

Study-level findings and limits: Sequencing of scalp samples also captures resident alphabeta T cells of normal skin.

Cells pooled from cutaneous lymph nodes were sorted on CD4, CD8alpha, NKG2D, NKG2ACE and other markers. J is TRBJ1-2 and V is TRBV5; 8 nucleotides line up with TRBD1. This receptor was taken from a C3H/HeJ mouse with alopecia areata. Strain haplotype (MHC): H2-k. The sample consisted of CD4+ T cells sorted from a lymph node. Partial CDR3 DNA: TGTGCCAGCAGCCAAGAAGCAGGGGGCAACTCC. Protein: CASSQEAGGNS. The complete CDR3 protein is CASSQEAGGNSDYTF.